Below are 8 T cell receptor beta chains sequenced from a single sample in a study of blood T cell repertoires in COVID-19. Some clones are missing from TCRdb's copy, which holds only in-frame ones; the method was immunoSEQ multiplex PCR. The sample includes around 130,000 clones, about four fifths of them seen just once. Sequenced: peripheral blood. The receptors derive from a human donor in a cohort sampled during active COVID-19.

The CDR3 DNA reads TGTGCCAGTAGTATTTTAGGCAGGGGGCGCCTTGGGGACACTGAAGCTTTCTTT. Translating gives CASSILGRGRLGDTEAFF. The V and J genes are TRBV19 and TRBJ1-1; 8 bases map to TRBD1. The V gene's germline CDR1 is LNHDA and CDR2 SQIVND (reference sequence). The ends lost 3 bases at V and 3 bases at J; junction bases unmatched: 15. The CDR3 extends over 18 amino acids.

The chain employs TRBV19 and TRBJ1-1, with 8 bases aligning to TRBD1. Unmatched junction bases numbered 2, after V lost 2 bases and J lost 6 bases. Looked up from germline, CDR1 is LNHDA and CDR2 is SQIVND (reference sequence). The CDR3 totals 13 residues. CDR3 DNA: TGTGCCAGTAGTATACAGGGGGCTGCTGAAGCTTTCTTT. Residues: CASSIQGAAEAFF.

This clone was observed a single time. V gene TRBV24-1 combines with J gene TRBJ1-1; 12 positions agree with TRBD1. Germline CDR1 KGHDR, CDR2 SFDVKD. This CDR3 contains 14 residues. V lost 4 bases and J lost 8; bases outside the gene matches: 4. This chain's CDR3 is CATSDPGQGAEAFF. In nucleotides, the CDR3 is TGTGCCACCAGTGACCCGGGACAGGGGGCGGAAGCTTTCTTT.

CDR3 in amino acids: CAIEGGNQPQHF. The CDR3 DNA is TGTGCCATCGAGGGGGGGAATCAGCCCCAGCATTTT. The rearrangement joins TRBV10-3 to TRBJ1-5; maybe TRBD1 (6 bases). This CDR3 spans 12 amino acids. V was pared by 8 bases and J by 4 bases, with 9 bases between. Germline V gene sequence: CDR1 ENHRY, CDR2 SYGVKD.

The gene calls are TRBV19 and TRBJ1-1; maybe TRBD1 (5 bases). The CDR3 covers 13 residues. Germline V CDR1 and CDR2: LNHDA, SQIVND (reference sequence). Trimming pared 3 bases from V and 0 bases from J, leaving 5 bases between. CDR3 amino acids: CASSMTVNTEAFF. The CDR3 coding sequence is TGTGCCAGTAGTATGACAGTGAACACTGAAGCTTTCTTT.

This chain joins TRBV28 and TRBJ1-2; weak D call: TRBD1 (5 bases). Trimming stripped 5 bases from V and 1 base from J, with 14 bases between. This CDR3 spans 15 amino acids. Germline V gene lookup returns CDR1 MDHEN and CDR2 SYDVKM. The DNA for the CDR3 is TGTGCCAGCAGTCACATGGACACGATTAACTATGGCTACACCTTC. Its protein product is CASSHMDTINYGYTF.

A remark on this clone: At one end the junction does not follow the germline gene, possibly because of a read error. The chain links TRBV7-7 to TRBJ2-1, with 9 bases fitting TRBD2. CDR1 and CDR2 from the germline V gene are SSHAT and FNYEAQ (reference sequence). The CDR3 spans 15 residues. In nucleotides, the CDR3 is TGTGCTAGCAGCTTAGTCGCGGGGGGGCTCAATGAGCAGTTCTTC. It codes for CASSLVAGGLNEQFF.

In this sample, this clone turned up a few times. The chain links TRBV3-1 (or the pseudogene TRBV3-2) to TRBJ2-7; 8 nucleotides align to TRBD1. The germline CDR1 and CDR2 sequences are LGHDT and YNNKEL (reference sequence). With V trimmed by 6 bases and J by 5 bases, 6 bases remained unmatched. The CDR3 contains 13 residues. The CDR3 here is CASRTGGTDEQYF. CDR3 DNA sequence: TGTGCCAGCAGAACAGGGGGTACCGACGAGCAGTACTTC.